The following is a T cell receptor beta chain sequence with its context. These data are taken from a study of technical replicates of blood from a handful of donors. The CDR3 spans 15 residues. Germline V gene sequence: CDR1 MGHDK, CDR2 SYGVNS. Trimming pared 5 bases from V and 3 bases from J, leaving 16 bases between. TCRdb's table, derived via immunoSEQ multiplex PCR, lists solely in-frame clones and lacks some. The sample includes about 49,000 clones, roughly nine tenths seen only once; the top ten take approximately 4%. The clonotype was recovered from a human donor in good health. Some clones in this sample may be carry-over from other donors' samples. Source material: PBMCs. The gene calls are TRBV25-1 and TRBJ1-1, with a weak D call TRBD1 (6 bases). CDR3: CASSPNRVGDTEAFF. CDR3 bases: TGTGCCAGCAGTCCTAACAGGGTTGGTGACACTGAAGCTTTCTTT.